This T cell receptor beta chain came from a study of CXCR3-negative and CXCR3-positive naive CD8 T cells. Findings of the study overall: Memory CD8+ cells had much lower diversity, and both naive subsets had comparably high diversity. More hydrophobic TRB CDR3s were found in CXCR3-positive naive cells than in CXCR3-negative naive cells. Memory, not naive, CXCR3-negative and CXCR3-positive cells differed in TRBV-TRBJ usage. CXCR3 levels fell partly with cryopreservation; most assays relied on fresh PBMCs.

Cells that were CD45RO-CCR7+CD27+CD95- constituted naive CD8+ T cells. The germline gives CDR1 MDHEN, CDR2 SYDVKM. The CDR3 runs 14 residues. As to this clonotype: The antigen is unknown.

With UMI labels, 5' RACE was used to prepare the TRB cDNA libraries. TCRdb reanalyzed the 5' RACE reads, giving one entry per CDR3 protein sequence and no DNA. The specimen's table records around 140,000 distinct CDR3 sequences. Sequences were obtained from naive CXCR3+ CD8+ T cells from blood. Subset defined: CD45RO-CCR7+CD27+CD95- naive CD8+ T cells expressing CXCR3 (TNR3+). The sequence derives from a human donor in good health. Some clones in this sample may be carry-over from other donors' samples. J is TRBJ2-2 and V is TRBV28. The CDR3 region is CASSLIMNTGELFF.